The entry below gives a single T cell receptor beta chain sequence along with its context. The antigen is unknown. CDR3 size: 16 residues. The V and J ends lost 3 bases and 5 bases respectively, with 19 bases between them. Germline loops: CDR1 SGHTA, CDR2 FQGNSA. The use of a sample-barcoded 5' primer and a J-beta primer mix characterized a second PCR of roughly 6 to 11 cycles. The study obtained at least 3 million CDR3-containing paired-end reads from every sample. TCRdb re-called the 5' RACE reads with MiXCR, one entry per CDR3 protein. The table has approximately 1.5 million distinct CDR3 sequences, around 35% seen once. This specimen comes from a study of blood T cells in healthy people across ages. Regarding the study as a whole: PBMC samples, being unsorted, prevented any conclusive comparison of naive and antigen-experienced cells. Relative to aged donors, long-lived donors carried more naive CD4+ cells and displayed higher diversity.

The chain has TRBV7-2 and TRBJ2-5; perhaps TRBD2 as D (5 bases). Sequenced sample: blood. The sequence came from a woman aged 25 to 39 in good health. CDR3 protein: CASSFWGAAGRETQYF. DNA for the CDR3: TGTGCCAGCAGCTTTTGGGGAGCGGCCGGGCGGGAGACCCAGTACTTC.